A selection of T cell receptor beta chains follows, all from one sample in a study of control samples from healthy donors and cancer patients. The assay was immunoSEQ multiplex PCR, and TCRdb's table has in-frame clones only and misses some. This table holds under 200,000 clones, 70% to 90% found once. Sequenced material: blood. These receptors were collected from a woman between 25 and 40 years old in good health. The CDR3 runs from the conserved cysteine through the conserved F or W. Each record gives: CDR3 length, V gene, D gene, clone size, J gene, CDR3 DNA, CDR3 protein. D genes are given only for firm matches. Clone size, where shown, is once, few, many, or a class for clones that have expanded.

>12|TRBV28|NA|NA|TRBJ2-7
TGTGCCAGCAGTTCCTCCATCTACGAGCAGTACTTC
CASSSSIYEQYF
>12|TRBV6-1|NA|NA|TRBJ1-1
TGTGCCAGCAGTGAAGCGGTGGGGGAGGCTTTCTTT
CASSEAVGEAFF
>14|TRBV2|NA|NA|TRBJ2-1
TGTGCCAGCAGCAGACTGTTGGGAGGCCCTGAGCAGTTCTTC
CASSRLLGGPEQFF
>15|TRBV6-5|NA|NA|TRBJ2-7
TGTGCCGGCGCACCCACGGGGGAGTTCGGCTACGAGCAGTACTTC
CAGAPTGEFGYEQYF
>14|TRBV5-4|NA|once|TRBJ2-6
TGTGCCAGCAGCTTGGCTTCTGGGGCCAACGTCCTGACTTTC
CASSLASGANVLTF
>10|TRBV20-1|NA|NA|TRBJ1-2
TGCAGTGCTAGAAACTATGGCTACACCTTC
CSARNYGYTF
>12|TRBV7-2|NA|once|TRBJ2-1
TGTGCCAGCAGCTTAATCGAGGGCGGGCAGTTCTTC
CASSLIEGGQFF
>13|TRBV7-9|NA|few|TRBJ1-6
TGTGCCAGCAGCTTCGACCGGGATTCACCCCTCCACTTT
CASSFDRDSPLHF
>14|TRBV6-5|NA|NA|TRBJ2-1
TGTGCCAGCAAGCCGGGGGAATCCTACAATGAGCAGTTCTTC
CASKPGESYNEQFF
>13|TRBV12-3/TRBV12-4|NA|NA|TRBJ2-1
TGTGCCAGCAGTTTCTTTTCGGGGAATGAGCAGTTCTTC
CASSFFSGNEQFF
>13|TRBV6-5|NA|NA|TRBJ1-5
TGTGCCAGCAGTTACAGAAGCAATCAGCCCCAGCATTTT
CASSYRSNQPQHF